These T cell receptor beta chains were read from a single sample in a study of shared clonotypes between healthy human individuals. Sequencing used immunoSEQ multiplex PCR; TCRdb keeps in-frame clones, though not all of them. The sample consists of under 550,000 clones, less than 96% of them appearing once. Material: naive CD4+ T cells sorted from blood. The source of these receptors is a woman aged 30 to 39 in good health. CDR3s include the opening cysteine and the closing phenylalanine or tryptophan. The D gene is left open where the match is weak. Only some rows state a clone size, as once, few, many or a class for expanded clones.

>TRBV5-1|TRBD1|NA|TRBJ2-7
CASSLAVNRGKYF
TGCGCCAGCAGCTTGGCCGTGAACAGGGGCAAGTACTTC
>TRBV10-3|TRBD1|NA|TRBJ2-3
CAIRGTVSTDTQYF
TGTGCCATCAGAGGGACAGTTAGCACAGATACGCAGTATTTT
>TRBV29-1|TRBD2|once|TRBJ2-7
CSVDTGTSSYEQYF
TGCAGCGTGGATACCGGGACTAGCTCCTACGAGCAGTACTTC
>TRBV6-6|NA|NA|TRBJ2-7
CASSYRDTYEQYF
TGTGCCAGCAGTTACCGGGACACCTACGAGCAGTACTTC
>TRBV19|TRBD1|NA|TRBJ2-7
CASSRGQGTPSYEQYF
TGTGCCAGTAGTAGAGGACAGGGAACTCCCTCCTACGAGCAGTACTTC
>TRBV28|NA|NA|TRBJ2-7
CASRELGASYEQYF
TGTGCCAGCCGGGAGTTAGGGGCCTCCTACGAGCAGTACTTC
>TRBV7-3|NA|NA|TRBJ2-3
CASSLVVGSSDTQYF
TGTGCCAGCAGCTTAGTGGTTGGGTCCTCAGATACGCAGTATTTT
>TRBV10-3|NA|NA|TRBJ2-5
CAISEGEETQYF
TGTGCCATCAGCGAAGGGGAAGAGACCCAGTACTTC
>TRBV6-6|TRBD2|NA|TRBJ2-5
CASRPGAGGWETQYF
TGTGCCAGCAGGCCGGGAGCGGGAGGATGGGAGACCCAGTACTTC
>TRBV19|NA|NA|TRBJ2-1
CASSTAGRGSYNEQFF
TGTGCCAGTAGTACCGCGGGAAGGGGCTCCTACAATGAGCAGTTCTTC
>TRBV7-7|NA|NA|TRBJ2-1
CASSLSGGNEQFF
TGTGCCAGCAGCCTATCAGGTGGCAATGAGCAGTTCTTC
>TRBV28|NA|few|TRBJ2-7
CASFEDGRSYEQYF
TGTGCCAGTTTCGAGGACGGTAGATCCTACGAGCAGTACTTC
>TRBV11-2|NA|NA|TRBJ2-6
CASSLTQSTYFGANVLTF
TGTGCCAGCAGCTTAACCCAATCGACTTATTTCGGGGCCAACGTCCTGACTTTC
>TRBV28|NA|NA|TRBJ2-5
CASSHKPQALLWETQYF
TGTGCCAGCAGCCACAAACCCCAAGCGCTCCTGTGGGAGACCCAGTACTTC
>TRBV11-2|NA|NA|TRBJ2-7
CASSFFQSSYEQYF
TGTGCCAGCAGCTTCTTCCAAAGCTCCTACGAGCAGTACTTC
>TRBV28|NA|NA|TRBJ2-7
CASSRHSGLSSYEQYF
TGTGCCAGCAGTCGGCATAGCGGTCTTTCCTCCTACGAGCAGTACTTC
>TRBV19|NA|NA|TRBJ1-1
CASATTLNTEAFF
TGTGCCTCAGCGACTACTCTGAACACTGAAGCTTTCTTT
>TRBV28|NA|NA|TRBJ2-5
CASSTGGGETQYF
TGTGCCAGCAGTACCGGGGGTGGAGAGACCCAGTACTTC
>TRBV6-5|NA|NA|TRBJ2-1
CASSRPGMDNEQFF
TGTGCCAGCAGTAGACCGGGGATGGACAATGAGCAGTTCTTC
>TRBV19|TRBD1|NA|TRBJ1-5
CASTKNVGQGRNQPQHF
TGTGCCAGTACGAAAAACGTCGGACAGGGACGGAATCAGCCCCAGCATTTT
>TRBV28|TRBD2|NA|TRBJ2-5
CASSYPLAGGEETQYF
TGTGCCAGCAGTTACCCGCTAGCGGGAGGCGAAGAGACCCAGTACTTC
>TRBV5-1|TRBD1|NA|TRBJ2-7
CASSRRRDRGPYEQYF
TGCGCCAGCAGCCGCCGGCGGGACAGGGGACCCTACGAGCAGTACTTC
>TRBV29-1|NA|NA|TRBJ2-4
CSVEERLRYAKNIQYF
TGCAGCGTTGAAGAGCGCCTCCGGTATGCCAAAAACATTCAGTACTTC
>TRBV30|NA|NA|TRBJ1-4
CAWSAGADEKLFF
TGTGCTTGGAGTGCAGGGGCGGATGAAAAACTGTTTTTT
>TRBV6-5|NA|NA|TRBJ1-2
CASSYSGQSAGYGYTF
TGTGCCAGCAGTTACTCTGGGCAGAGCGCAGGCTATGGCTACACCTTC
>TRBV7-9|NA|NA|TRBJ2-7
CASSFPGPSEQYF
TGTGCCAGCAGCTTTCCGGGACCCTCGGAGCAGTACTTC
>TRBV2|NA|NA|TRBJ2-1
CASSTKRDEQFF
TGTGCCAGCAGTACTAAGCGGGATGAGCAGTTCTTC
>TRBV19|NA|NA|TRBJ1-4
CASSIGQGVEKLFF
TGTGCCAGTAGTATTGGGCAGGGAGTGGAAAAACTGTTTTTT
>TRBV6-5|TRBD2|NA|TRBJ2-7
CASSDLAGESYEQYF
TGTGCCAGCAGCGATTTAGCGGGAGAATCCTACGAGCAGTACTTC
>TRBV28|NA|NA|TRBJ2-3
CASSLSQGLDTQYF
TGTGCCAGCAGTTTATCCCAGGGGTTAGATACGCAGTATTTT
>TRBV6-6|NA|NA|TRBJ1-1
CASSRSRNTEAFF
TGTGCCAGCAGCCGGTCAAGGAACACTGAAGCTTTCTTT
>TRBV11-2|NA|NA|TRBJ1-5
CASRANRDSNQPQHF
TGTGCCAGCCGGGCCAACAGGGATAGCAATCAGCCCCAGCATTTT
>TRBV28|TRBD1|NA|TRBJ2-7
CASSFRAGGPRAYEQYF
TGTGCCAGCAGTTTTAGGGCAGGGGGACCAAGGGCCTACGAGCAGTACTTC
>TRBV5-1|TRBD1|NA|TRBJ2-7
CASSGRDRVGEQYF
TGCGCCAGCAGCGGCCGGGACAGGGTCGGCGAGCAGTACTTC
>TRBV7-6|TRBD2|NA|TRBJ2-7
CASSPSGRSYEQYF
TGTGCCAGCAGCCCTAGCGGGCGTTCCTACGAGCAGTACTTC
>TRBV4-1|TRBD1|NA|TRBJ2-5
CASSQRQGEVLTQYF
TGCGCCAGCAGCCAACGACAGGGTGAGGTTTTGACCCAGTACTTC
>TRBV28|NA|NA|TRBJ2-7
CATSDGYTYEQYF
TGTGCCACCAGCGACGGATACACCTACGAGCAGTACTTC
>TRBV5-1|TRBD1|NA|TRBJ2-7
CASSYSHDSGQLHHEQYF
TGCGCCAGCAGCTACTCACATGACTCGGGACAGCTCCACCACGAGCAGTACTTC
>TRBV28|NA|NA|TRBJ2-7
CASSLGYEQYF
TGTGCCAGCAGCTTGGGGTACGAGCAGTACTTC
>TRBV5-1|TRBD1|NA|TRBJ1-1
CASSEDVTGGTEAFF
TGCGCCAGCAGCGAAGATGTGACAGGGGGCACTGAAGCTTTCTTT
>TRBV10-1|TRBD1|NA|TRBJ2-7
CASSYGTGDFYSYEQYF
TGCGCCAGCAGTTACGGGACAGGGGACTTTTATTCCTACGAGCAGTACTTC
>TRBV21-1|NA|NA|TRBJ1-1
CASSKLFPGQGVNTEAFF
TGTGCCAGCAGCAAATTGTTCCCGGGACAGGGAGTGAACACTGAAGCTTTCTTT
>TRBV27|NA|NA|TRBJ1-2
CASRPGTTNYGYTF
TGTGCCAGCAGACCCGGGACGACTAACTATGGCTACACCTTC
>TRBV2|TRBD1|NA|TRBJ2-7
CASRDGQGKEQYF
TGTGCCAGCAGGGATGGACAGGGCAAAGAGCAGTACTTC
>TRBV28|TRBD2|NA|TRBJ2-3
CASRGGAGGDTQYF
TGTGCCAGCAGGGGGGGAGCGGGAGGAGATACGCAGTATTTT
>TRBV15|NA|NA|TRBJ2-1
CATSRGFGGTISGEQFF
TGTGCCACCAGCCGAGGGTTCGGCGGGACCATATCGGGTGAGCAGTTCTTC
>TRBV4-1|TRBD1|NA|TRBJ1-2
CASSQTSGTGGRFGYTF
TGCGCCAGCAGCCAAACATCCGGGACAGGGGGCAGATTTGGCTACACCTTC
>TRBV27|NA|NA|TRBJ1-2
CASSGSGYTF
TGTGCCAGCAGTGGGTCTGGCTACACCTTC
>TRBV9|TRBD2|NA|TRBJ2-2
CASSPRGAGASGELFF
TGTGCCAGCAGCCCCCGCGGAGCGGGAGCGAGCGGGGAGCTGTTTTTT
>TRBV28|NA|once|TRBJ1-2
CASSSTGPRSYGYTF
TGTGCCAGCAGTTCCACAGGCCCAAGGAGCTATGGCTACACCTTC
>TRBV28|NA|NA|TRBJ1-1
CASSLGQTNTEAFF
TGTGCCAGCAGTTTAGGACAGACGAACACTGAAGCTTTCTTT
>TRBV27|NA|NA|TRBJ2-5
CASSSKRETQYF
TGTGCCAGCAGTTCCAAACGGGAGACCCAGTACTTC
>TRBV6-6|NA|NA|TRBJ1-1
CASRLMDGNTEAFF
TGTGCCAGCAGACTAATGGACGGAAACACTGAAGCTTTCTTT
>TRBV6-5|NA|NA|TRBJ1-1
CASTSGGGIPEAFF
TGTGCCAGCACGTCCGGTGGAGGGATACCTGAAGCTTTCTTT
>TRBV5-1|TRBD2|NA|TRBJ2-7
CASSLTTSGSPYEQYF
TGCGCCAGCAGCTTGACAACTAGCGGGAGTCCCTACGAGCAGTACTTC
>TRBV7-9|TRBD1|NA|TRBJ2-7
CASSSQGDDEQYF
TGTGCCAGCAGCTCTCAGGGGGACGACGAGCAGTACTTC
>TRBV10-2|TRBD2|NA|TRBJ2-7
CASSEGTSGQAYEQYF
TGCGCCAGCAGTGAAGGGACTAGCGGTCAAGCCTACGAGCAGTACTTC
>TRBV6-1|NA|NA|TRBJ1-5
CASSGTSSNQPQHF
TGTGCCAGCTCGGGCACATCGAGCAATCAGCCCCAGCATTTT